These 2 T cell receptor beta chains came from one sample sequenced in a study of blood T cell repertoires in COVID-19. This table comes from immunoSEQ multiplex PCR, and its TCRdb copy is limited to in-frame clones, with some not included. The data hold 30,000 to 40,000 clones, with just under 75% observed a single time. The sequenced sample consisted of peripheral blood. The receptors here all came from a man aged 70-80 years with COVID-19, enrolled during active disease.

The V call is TRBV5-4, the J call TRBJ2-7; D gene ambiguous. V was clipped by 0 bases and J by 2 bases, with 6 bases between them. This CDR3 comprises 13 residues. Germline lookup yields CDR1 SGHNT and CDR2 YYREEE (reference sequence). The CDR3 loop reads CASSLDTTYEQYF. DNA of the CDR3: TGTGCCAGCAGCTTGGACACGACCTACGAGCAGTACTTC.

The rearrangement joins TRBV28 to TRBJ1-5, with D perhaps matching TRBD1 (6 bases). The V end was cut by 2 bases, the J end by 7 bases, with 15 bases between. In germline, CDR1 is MDHEN, CDR2 SYDVKM. CDR3 length: 15 amino acids. The CDR3 spells CASSLIRGFNQPQHF. In DNA form, the CDR3 reads TGTGCCAGCAGTTTAATTAGGGGGTTCAACCAGCCCCAGCATTTT.